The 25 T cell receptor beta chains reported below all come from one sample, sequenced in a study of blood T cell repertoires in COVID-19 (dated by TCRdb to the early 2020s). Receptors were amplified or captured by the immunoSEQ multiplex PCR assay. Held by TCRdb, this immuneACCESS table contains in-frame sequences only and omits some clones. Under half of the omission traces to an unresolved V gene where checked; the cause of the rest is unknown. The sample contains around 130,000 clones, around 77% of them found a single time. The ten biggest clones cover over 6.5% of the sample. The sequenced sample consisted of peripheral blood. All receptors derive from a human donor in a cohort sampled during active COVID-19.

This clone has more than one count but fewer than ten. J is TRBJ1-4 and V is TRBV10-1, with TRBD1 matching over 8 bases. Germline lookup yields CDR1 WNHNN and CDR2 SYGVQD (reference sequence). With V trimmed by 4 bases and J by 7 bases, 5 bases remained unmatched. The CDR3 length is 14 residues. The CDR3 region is CASSATGVGEKLFF. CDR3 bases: TGCGCCAGCAGTGCGACAGGGGTGGGTGAAAAACTGTTTTTT.

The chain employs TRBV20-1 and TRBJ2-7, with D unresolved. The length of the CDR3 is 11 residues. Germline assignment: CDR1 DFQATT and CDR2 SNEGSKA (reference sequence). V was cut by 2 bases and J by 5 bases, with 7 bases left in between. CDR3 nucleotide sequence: TGCAGTGCTAGAATCGTAAACGAGCAGTACTTC. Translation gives CSARIVNEQYF.

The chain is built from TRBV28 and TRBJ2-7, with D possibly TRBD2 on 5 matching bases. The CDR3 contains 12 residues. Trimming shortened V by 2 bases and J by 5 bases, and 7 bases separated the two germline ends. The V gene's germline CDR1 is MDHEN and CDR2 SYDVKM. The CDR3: CASSLPGNEQYF. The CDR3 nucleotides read TGTGCCAGCAGTTTACCGGGAAACGAGCAGTACTTC.

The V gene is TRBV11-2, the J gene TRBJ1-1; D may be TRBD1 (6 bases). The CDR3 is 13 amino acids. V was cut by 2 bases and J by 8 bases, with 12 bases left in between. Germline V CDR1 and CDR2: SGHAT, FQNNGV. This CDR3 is CASSLSGGTEAFF. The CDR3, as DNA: TGTGCCAGCAGCTTATCGGGGGGGACAGAAGCTTTCTTT.

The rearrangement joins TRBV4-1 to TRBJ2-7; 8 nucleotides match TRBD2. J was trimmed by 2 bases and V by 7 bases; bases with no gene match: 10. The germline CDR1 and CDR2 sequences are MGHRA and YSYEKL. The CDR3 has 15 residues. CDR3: CASTKQTSATYEQYF. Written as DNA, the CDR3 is TGCGCCAGCACAAAGCAGACTAGCGCAACCTACGAGCAGTACTTC.

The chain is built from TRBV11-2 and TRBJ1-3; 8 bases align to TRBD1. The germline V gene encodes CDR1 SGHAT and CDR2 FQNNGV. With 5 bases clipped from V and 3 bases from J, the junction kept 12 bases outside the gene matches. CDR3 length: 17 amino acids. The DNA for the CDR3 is TGTGCCAGCAGCCATTTGGGACAGGCCAGGAGTGGAAACACCATATATTTT. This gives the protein CASSHLGQARSGNTIYF.

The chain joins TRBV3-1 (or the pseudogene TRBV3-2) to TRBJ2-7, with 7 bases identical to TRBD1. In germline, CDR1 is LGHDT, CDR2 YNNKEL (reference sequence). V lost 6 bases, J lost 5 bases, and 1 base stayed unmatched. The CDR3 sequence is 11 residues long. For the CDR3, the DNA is TGTGCCAGCAGAACAGGGGACGAGCAGTACTTC. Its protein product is CASRTGDEQYF.

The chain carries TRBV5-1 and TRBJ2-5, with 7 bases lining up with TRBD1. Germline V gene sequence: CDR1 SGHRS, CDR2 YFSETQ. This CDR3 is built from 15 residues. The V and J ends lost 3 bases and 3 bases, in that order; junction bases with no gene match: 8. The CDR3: CASSSLDRVEETQYF. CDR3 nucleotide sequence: TGCGCCAGCAGCTCCCTAGACAGGGTCGAAGAGACCCAGTACTTC. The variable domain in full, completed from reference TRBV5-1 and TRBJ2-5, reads KAGVTQTPRYLIKTRGQQVTLSCSPISGHRSVSWYQQTPGQGLQFLFEYFSETQRNKGNFPGRFSGRQFSNSRSEMNVSTLELGDSALYLCASSSLDRVEETQYFGPGTRLLVL.

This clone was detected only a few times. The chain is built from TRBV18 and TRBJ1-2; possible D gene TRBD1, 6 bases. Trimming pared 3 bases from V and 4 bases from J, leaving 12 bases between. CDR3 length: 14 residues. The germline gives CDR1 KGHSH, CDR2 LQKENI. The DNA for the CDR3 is TGTGCCAGCTCACCCGTGGACAGCTTCTATGGCTACACCTTC. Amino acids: CASSPVDSFYGYTF.

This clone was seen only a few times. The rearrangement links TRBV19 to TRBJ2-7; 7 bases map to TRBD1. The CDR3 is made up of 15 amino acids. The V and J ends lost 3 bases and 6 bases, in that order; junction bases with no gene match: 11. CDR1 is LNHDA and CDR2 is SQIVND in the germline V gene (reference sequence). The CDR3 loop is CASSISGRAGGEQYF. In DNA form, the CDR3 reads TGTGCCAGTAGTATCAGCGGACGGGCAGGGGGCGAGCAGTACTTC.

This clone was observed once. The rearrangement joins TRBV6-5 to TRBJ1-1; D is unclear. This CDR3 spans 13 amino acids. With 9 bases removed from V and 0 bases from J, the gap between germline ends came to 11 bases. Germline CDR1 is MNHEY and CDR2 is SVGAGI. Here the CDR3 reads CASTQELNTEAFF. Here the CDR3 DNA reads TGTGCCAGTACTCAAGAGTTGAACACTGAAGCTTTCTTT.

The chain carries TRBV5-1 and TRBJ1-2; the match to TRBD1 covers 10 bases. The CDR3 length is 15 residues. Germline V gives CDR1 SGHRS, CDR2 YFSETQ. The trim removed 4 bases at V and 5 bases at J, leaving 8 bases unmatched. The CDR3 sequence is CASSLGTGAPYGYTF. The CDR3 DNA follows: TGCGCCAGCAGCCTAGGGACAGGGGCCCCTTATGGCTACACCTTC.

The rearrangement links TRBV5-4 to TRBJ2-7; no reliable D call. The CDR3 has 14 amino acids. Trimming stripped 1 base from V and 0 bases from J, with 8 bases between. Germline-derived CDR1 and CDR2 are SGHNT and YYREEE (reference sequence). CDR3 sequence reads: CASSLWASSYEQYF. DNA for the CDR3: TGTGCCAGCAGCTTGTGGGCAAGCTCCTACGAGCAGTACTTC.

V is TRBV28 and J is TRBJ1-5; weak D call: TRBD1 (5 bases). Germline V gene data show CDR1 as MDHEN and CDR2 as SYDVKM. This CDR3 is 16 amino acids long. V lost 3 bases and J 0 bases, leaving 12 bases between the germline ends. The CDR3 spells CASSFRRGYSNQPQHF. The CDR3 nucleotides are TGTGCCAGCAGTTTCAGACGGGGGTATAGCAATCAGCCCCAGCATTTT.

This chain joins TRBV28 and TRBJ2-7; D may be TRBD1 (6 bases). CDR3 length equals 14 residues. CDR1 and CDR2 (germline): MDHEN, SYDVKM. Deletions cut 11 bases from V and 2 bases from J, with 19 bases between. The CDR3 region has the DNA TGTGCCGTCAAACACCGGGACAAGACCTACGAGCAGTACTTC. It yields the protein CAVKHRDKTYEQYF.

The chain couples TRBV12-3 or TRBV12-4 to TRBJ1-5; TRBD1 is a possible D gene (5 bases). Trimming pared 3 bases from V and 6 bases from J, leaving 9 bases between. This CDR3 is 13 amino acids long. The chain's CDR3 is CASSFRVGQPQHF. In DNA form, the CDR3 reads TGTGCCAGCAGTTTCAGGGTCGGTCAGCCCCAGCATTTT.

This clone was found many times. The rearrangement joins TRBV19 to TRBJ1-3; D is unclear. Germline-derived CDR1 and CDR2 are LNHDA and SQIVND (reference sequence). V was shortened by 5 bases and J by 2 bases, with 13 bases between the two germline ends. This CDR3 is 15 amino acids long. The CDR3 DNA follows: TGTGCCAGTAGTTCCGTCAGTTTGACTGGAAACACCATATATTTT. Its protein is CASSSVSLTGNTIYF.

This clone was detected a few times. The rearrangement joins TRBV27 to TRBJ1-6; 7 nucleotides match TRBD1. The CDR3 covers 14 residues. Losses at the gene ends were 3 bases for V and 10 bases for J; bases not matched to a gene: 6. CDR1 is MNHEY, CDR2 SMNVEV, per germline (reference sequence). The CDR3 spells CASSLTGMGSPLHF. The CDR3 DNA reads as TGTGCCAGCAGTTTGACAGGGATGGGGTCACCCCTCCACTTT.

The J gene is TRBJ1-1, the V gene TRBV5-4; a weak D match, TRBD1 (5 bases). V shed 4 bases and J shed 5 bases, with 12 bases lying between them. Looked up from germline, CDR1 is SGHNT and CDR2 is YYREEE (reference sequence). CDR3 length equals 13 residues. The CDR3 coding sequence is TGTGCCAGCAGCCCCAGGGCCGGAACTGAAGCTTTCTTT. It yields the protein CASSPRAGTEAFF.

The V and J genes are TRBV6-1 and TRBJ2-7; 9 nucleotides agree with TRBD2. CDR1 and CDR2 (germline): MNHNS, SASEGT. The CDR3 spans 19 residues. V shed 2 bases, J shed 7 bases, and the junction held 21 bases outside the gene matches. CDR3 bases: TGTGCCAGCAGTGAAAACGCTGGGACTAGCCCACGGAAGTGGGATGAGCAGTACTTC. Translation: CASSENAGTSPRKWDEQYF.

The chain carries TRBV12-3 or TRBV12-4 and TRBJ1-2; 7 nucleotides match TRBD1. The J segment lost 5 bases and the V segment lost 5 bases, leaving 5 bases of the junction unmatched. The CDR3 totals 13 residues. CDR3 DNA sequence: TGTGCCAGCAGTCGAGGGGGCGGGTATGGCTACACCTTC. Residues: CASSRGGGYGYTF.

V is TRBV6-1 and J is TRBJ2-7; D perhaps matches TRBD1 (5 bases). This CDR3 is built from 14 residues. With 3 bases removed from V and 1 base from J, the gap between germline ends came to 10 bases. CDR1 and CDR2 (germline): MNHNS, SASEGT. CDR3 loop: CASSDGQGSYEQYF. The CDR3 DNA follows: TGTGCCAGCAGTGACGGCCAGGGTTCCTACGAGCAGTACTTC.

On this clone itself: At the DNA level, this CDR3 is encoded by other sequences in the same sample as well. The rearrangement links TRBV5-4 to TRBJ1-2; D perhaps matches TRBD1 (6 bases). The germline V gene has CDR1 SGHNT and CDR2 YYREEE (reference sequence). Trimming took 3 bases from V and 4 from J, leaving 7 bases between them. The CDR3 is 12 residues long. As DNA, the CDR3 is TGTGCCAGCAGCTCGGACAGCTATGGCTACACCTTC. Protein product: CASSSDSYGYTF.

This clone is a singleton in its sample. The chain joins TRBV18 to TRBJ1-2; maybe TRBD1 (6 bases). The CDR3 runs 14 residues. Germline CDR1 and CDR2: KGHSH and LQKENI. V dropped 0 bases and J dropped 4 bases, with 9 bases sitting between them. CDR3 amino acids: CASSPPDSLYGYTF. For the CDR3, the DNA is TGTGCCAGCTCACCACCGGACAGCCTCTATGGCTACACCTTC. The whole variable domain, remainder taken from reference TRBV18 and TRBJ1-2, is NAGVMQNPRHLVRRRGQEARLRCSPMKGHSHVYWYRQLPEEGLKFMVYLQKENIIDESGMPKERFSAEFPKEGPSILRIQQVVRGDSAAYFCASSPPDSLYGYTFGSGTRLTVV.

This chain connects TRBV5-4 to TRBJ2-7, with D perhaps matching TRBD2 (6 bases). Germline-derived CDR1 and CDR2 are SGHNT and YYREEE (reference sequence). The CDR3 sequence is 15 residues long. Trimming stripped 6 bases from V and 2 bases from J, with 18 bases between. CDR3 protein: CASKDTPSGAYEQYF. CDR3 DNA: TGTGCCAGCAAGGACACCCCCTCGGGGGCCTACGAGCAGTACTTC.